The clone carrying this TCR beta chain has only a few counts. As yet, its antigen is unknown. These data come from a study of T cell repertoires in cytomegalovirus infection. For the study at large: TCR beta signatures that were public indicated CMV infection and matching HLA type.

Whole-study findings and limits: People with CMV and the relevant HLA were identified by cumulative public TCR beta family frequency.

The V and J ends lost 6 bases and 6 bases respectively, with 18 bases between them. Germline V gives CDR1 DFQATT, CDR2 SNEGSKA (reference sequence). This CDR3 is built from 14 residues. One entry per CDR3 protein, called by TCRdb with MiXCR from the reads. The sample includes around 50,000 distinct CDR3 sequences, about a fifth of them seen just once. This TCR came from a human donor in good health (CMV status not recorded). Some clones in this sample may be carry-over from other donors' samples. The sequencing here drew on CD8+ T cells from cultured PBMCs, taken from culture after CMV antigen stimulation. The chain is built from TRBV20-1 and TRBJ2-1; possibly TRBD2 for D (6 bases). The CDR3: CSAPLAPMGNEQFF. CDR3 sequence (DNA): TGCAGTGCGCCGCTAGCGCCTATGGGCAATGAGCAGTTCTTC.